The 10 T cell receptor beta chains below all came from one sample that was sequenced in a study of cytomegalovirus exposure and HLA in healthy donors. This PCR relied on a set of 60 Vbeta primers and 13 Jbeta primers. This table comes from immunoSEQ multiplex PCR, and its TCRdb copy is limited to in-frame clones, with some not included. This table holds approximately 100,000 clones, around three quarters found once. What was sequenced was PBMCs. The receptors stem from a human donor in good health.

In its sample, this clone was seen once. This chain joins TRBV7-3 and TRBJ2-3; TRBD2 agrees at 9 bases. J gave up 5 bases and V 3 bases, and 12 bases lay outside the gene matches. The CDR3 has 17 residues. Looked up from germline, CDR1 is SGHTA and CDR2 is FQGTGA. The CDR3 coding sequence is TGTGCCAGCAGCTTCGGTATGGCGGGGGGGCCCAGAGATACGCAGTATTTT. This encodes CASSFGMAGGPRDTQYF.

The chain uses TRBV28 and TRBJ1-3, with D unresolved. The CDR3 covers 13 residues. V was clipped by 8 bases and J by 0 bases, with 8 bases between them. Germline V gives CDR1 MDHEN, CDR2 SYDVKM. This CDR3 is CASGLVSGNTIYF. For the CDR3, the DNA is TGTGCCAGCGGACTCGTCTCTGGAAACACCATATATTTT. Full variable domain (outside the CDR3, taken from reference TRBV28 and TRBJ1-3): DVKVTQSSRYLVKRTGEKVFLECVQDMDHENMFWYRQDPGLGLRLIYFSYDVKMKEKGDIPEGYSVSREKKERFSLILESASTNQTSMYLCASGLVSGNTIYFGEGSWLTVV.

This rearrangement joins TRBV7-2 to TRBJ1-4; 7 bases align to TRBD1. The CDR3 runs to 18 residues. The V gene's germline CDR1 is SGHTA and CDR2 FQGNSA. V was pared by 3 bases and J by 7 bases, with 17 bases of the junction left unmatched. CDR3 sequence (DNA): TGTGCCAGCAGCTTGAGAAGCTTCGGGGACAGAGCTGTTGAAAAACTGTTTTTT. It encodes CASSLRSFGDRAVEKLFF.

The chain is built from TRBV18 and TRBJ1-4; TRBD1 aligns across 7 bases. The CDR3 spans 14 residues. V was clipped by 3 bases and J by 6 bases; unmatched bases: 4. Looked up from germline, CDR1 is KGHSH and CDR2 is LQKENI. The CDR3 loop is CASSPLTGHEKLFF. The CDR3 region has the DNA TGTGCCAGCTCACCCTTGACAGGGCATGAAAAACTGTTTTTT.

This chain joins TRBV5-8 and TRBJ1-1; D may be TRBD1 (5 bases). The germline V gene encodes CDR1 SGHTS and CDR2 YDEGEE. This CDR3 has 15 amino acids. With 4 bases removed from V and 3 bases from J, the gap between germline ends came to 16 bases. The CDR3 region has the DNA TGTGCCAGCAGCCCCTCGAGTAGGGGTTACACTGAAGCTTTCTTT. It is translated as CASSPSSRGYTEAFF.

The genes are TRBV28 and TRBJ1-1, with 7 positions matching TRBD1. This CDR3 spans 14 amino acids. V shed 5 bases, J shed 4 bases, and the junction held 7 bases outside the gene matches. CDR1 and CDR2 from the germline V gene are MDHEN and SYDVKM. In DNA form, the CDR3 reads TGTGCCAGCAGTCGAAGACAGGGCGGCACTGAAGCTTTCTTT. Translating gives CASSRRQGGTEAFF.

This sequence joins TRBV6-5 and TRBJ1-5, with 10 nucleotides matching TRBD1. CDR3 length: 14 residues. Germline trimming cut 5 bases from V and 4 bases from J; bases unmatched to any gene: 2. The V gene's germline CDR1 is MNHEY and CDR2 SVGAGI. The CDR3 DNA is TGTGCCAGCAGTGGGGACAGGGGAAATCAGCCCCAGCATTTT. Its protein is CASSGDRGNQPQHF.

The chain uses TRBV28 and TRBJ1-1, with a weak D call TRBD1 (5 bases). Per the germline V gene, CDR1 is MDHEN and CDR2 is SYDVKM. V dropped 6 bases and J dropped 0 bases, with 11 bases sitting between them. This CDR3 region has 14 residues. The CDR3 DNA sequence: TGTGCCAGCAGAGCGGGACGGCTGAACACTGAAGCTTTCTTT. It is translated as CASRAGRLNTEAFF.

This rearrangement joins TRBV9 to TRBJ2-3; weak D call: TRBD2 (6 bases). Germline V gene sequence: CDR1 SGDLS, CDR2 YYNGEE. Between the trimmed V and J ends, which lost 6 bases and 0 bases, there was a span of 14 bases. The CDR3 covers 15 residues. CDR3 nucleotide sequence: TGTGCCAGCAATGGGCGGGGTGACAGCACAGATACGCAGTATTTT. Its translation: CASNGRGDSTDTQYF.

V and J are TRBV6-5 and TRBJ1-3; D is uncertain. The germline CDR1 and CDR2 sequences are MNHEY and SVGAGI. The CDR3 has 14 residues. The V end lost 6 bases, the J end lost 0 bases, and 9 bases lay between the germline ends. DNA of the CDR3: TGTGCCAGCAGCCGAGGGAGCTCTGGAAACACCATATATTTT. This sequence encodes CASSRGSSGNTIYF.